This record looks at one TCR beta chain sequence and its context. Its antigen is unknown. No much larger clone is present one base from it, and per-base qualities are unavailable. From the cysteine up to the phenylalanine, the CDR3 has a length of 13 residues. Of the read, only the CDR3 DNA is kept; its 39 bases are in frame from base 1. V trim: 6 bases; J trim: 2 bases; unmatched bases: 1. Looking up the germline V gene yields CDR1 ENHRY and CDR2 SYGVKD. TCRbeta CDR3 regions were amplified from genomic DNA by means of the immunoSEQ Assay, a bias-controlled multiplex PCR. The paper's data handling went like this. Within the assay, amplification of reference gene primers was used to estimate how many nucleated cells each sample contained. To quantify the absolute abundance of each unique TCRbeta CDR3 rearrangement, sequence reads were collapsed and filtered. For each sample, productive Simpson clonality was calculated by taking the square root of Simpson's diversity index across productive rearrangements. TCRdb's version of the immuneACCESS table is confined to in-frame rearrangements and falls short of the full clone set. An unresolved V gene accounts for under half of the shortfall where checked; the remainder is of unknown origin. That table supplies the V and J calls and clone size; D and trimming were determined from the DNA. The sample profile shows 50,000 to 55,000 clones; 86% of them were found once. Clones ranked in the top ten supply under 3.5% of the sample.

These data are taken from a study of blood T cell repertoires in COVID-19 (dated by TCRdb to about 2020). Some background on the complete study: Samples from collaborators originated in the United States, Italy and Spain and spanned both the acute and convalescent phases of COVID-19. The material from the prospective study consisted of cDNA or gDNA derived from T cells, B-cell-depleted T cells, or PBMCs. The dataset comprised deeply sampled blood TCRbeta repertoires from subjects exposed to, actively infected with, or recovered from COVID-19. The repertoires were released in a freely available public database meant as a resource for research on the immune response to SARS-CoV-2. The samples were drawn from the first 160 participants of the ongoing ImmuneRACE study and from 1,254 subjects provided by 6 global collaborators. Sample metadata almost always included a de-identified subject ID, COVID-19 status, age in years and sex. HLA class I and class II types, where available, came from metadata supplied by the sample provider rather than from assay-based typing. Study-level results and caveats: The amount of clinical and demographic metadata varied by source and participant and was provided uncurated.

Each collaborating institution followed its own protocols to collect whole blood in K2EDTA tubes. For TCRbeta analysis, collaborator samples were shipped as frozen whole blood, as isolated PBMCs, or as DNA extracted from either sample type. In this chain, TRBV10-3 is recombined with TRBJ1-5; 7 central bases correspond to TRBD1. Specimen: peripheral blood. The TCR originated in an elderly man with acute or convalescent COVID-19. CDR3 loop: CAISQGGNQPQHF. The nucleotides are TGTGCCATCAGCCAGGGGGGCAATCAGCCCCAGCATTTT.